This TCR beta chain was identified in a study of regulatory T cells in long-lasting Graves disease. Assembly of TCR beta libraries relied on iRepertoire HTBI primers together with Arm-PCR of CDR3 regions. One entry per CDR3 protein, called by TCRdb with MiXCR from the multiplex PCR reads. There are hundreds of thousands of distinct CDR3 sequences in the sample; about 16% occur only once, and 20% to 25% lies in the top ten. Germline CDR1 MNHEY, CDR2 SVGAGI. The ends were cut back, 2 bases at V and 0 bases at J, with 14 bases in the middle. The CDR3 spans 17 residues. The sample's time point: newly diagnosed GD, antithyroid drugs for less than 3 months. The authors made the TCR library using RNA they extracted from PBMCs. In addition, the sample was reused for a study of T cells in Graves' hyperthyroidism and ophthalmopathy.

The rearrangement links TRBV6-5 to TRBJ1-3; D unclear. The sequence came from a woman aged 40 to 65 with Graves disease. This specimen was peripheral blood mononuclear cells (PBMCs), taken at new diagnosis, from a patient treated with antithyroid drugs. As DNA, the CDR3 is TGTGCCAGCAGTTACGAGCCCCCGTTTTACTCTGGAAACACCATATATTTT. Translated, it gives CASSYEPPFYSGNTIYF.